This passage covers 11 T cell receptor beta chains from one sample sequenced in a study of T cells expressing NK-cell markers. TCRdb re-called the 5' RACE reads, yielding one record per CDR3 amino acid sequence without DNA. The sample data list some 300,000 distinct CDR3 sequences. Sequencing was carried out using blood T cells: a sorted CD56 or NKG2C T cell subset, CD4+ or CD8+ T cells, or bulk PBMC T cells (not recorded which). The receptor set was obtained from a man aged 18 to 29 in good health.

The gene calls are TRBV7-8 and TRBJ2-4; the TCRdb D gene call, TRBD2, has no DNA to confirm it. CDR1 SGHVS and CDR2 FQNEAQ come from the germline V gene. The CDR3 is made up of 17 amino acids. The CDR3 region is CASSPRGRGSSKNIQYF.

The CDR3 here is CSASQVTYEQYF. The chain joins TRBV20-1 to TRBJ2-7; checking the TCRdb D call of TRBD1 is not possible without DNA. CDR3 length: 12 residues. CDR1 and CDR2 (germline): DFQATT, SNEGSKA (reference sequence).

This chain's CDR3 is CASSLGGGVGEKLFF. The chain combines TRBV11-2 with TRBJ1-4; checking the TCRdb D call of TRBD1 is not possible without DNA. The CDR3 is 15 amino acids. Germline-derived CDR1 and CDR2 are SGHAT and FQNNGV.

V and J are TRBV12-3 or TRBV12-4 and TRBJ1-1. CDR3 length: 15 amino acids. CDR3 amino acids: CASSLGAGGSLEAFF.

V gene TRBV12-3 or TRBV12-4 combines with J gene TRBJ2-1; with no DNA, the TCRdb D assignment of TRBD1 cannot be verified. The CDR3 sequence is 14 residues long. The CDR3 spells CASTRMVAGNEQFF.

This chain links TRBV10-3 with TRBJ1-5; TCRdb's D call, TRBD1, is unchecked because there is no DNA. Germline V CDR1 and CDR2: ENHRY, SYGVKD. The CDR3 is 15 residues long. The CDR3 region is CAISVDRVGGQPRHF.

The chain carries TRBV20-1 and TRBJ2-1; TCRdb selects TRBD2, and the lack of DNA leaves this call unchecked. The length of the CDR3 is 15 residues. Germline V gene data show CDR1 as DFQATT and CDR2 as SNEGSKA (reference sequence). CDR3 residues: CSARDRLAGGYEQFF.

The chain uses TRBV20-1 and TRBJ2-1; TCRdb reports TRBD2, a call that lacks DNA to check it against. Per germline, CDR1 DFQATT and CDR2 SNEGSKA (reference sequence). The CDR3 loop spans 15 amino acids. Here the CDR3 reads CSAVVAGDFYNEQFF.

The chain links TRBV4-3 to TRBJ2-2; TCRdb picks TRBD1, but there is no DNA to check that call. This CDR3 region has 16 residues. Germline lookup yields CDR1 LGHNA and CDR2 YSLEER. Here the CDR3 reads CASSSGQGDGTGELFF.

This chain connects TRBV10-3 to TRBJ2-1; the TCRdb D gene call, TRBD1, has no DNA to confirm it. The length of the CDR3 is 15 residues. CDR1 and CDR2 (germline): ENHRY, SYGVKD. The CDR3 is CAISRDGTADNEQFF.

The rearrangement links TRBV5-6 to TRBJ2-5; the TCRdb D gene call, TRBD2, has no DNA to confirm it. The length of the CDR3 is 16 residues. Germline assignment: CDR1 SGHDT and CDR2 YYEEEE. The CDR3 loop reads CASSSLAGGYQETQYF.